The rows below give T cell receptor beta chains drawn from one sample of a study of T cells in Graves' hyperthyroidism and ophthalmopathy. From the multiplex PCR reads, TCRdb called clonotypes with MiXCR, one entry per CDR3 protein. The table shows some 650,000 distinct CDR3 sequences, with roughly a sixth occurring only once. The material sequenced was blood. These receptors were taken from a middle-aged woman with Graves' ophthalmopathy. Each CDR3 is given with its conserved first and last residue. D genes are given only for firm matches. Not every row has a clone size; where given, it reads once, few, many or a size class.

>TRBJ2-7|many|TRBD2|TRBV10-3
TGTGCCATCAGCCGGACTAGCGGAATCTACGAGCAGTACTTC
CAISRTSGIYEQYF
>TRBJ2-1|.|TRBD1|TRBV10-3
TGTGCCATCAGTGAAGGGACAGGGCGTAATGAGCAGTTCTTC
CAISEGTGRNEQFF
>TRBJ1-1|many|TRBD1|TRBV6-1
TGTGCCAGCAGGGTGGACAGGGGGAGCACTGAAGCTTTCTTT
CASRVDRGSTEAFF
>TRBJ2-7|few|.|TRBV29-1
TGCAGCGTTGCGGGGAGTCCTGGGGAGCAGTACTTC
CSVAGSPGEQYF
>TRBJ2-2|.|.|TRBV12-3/TRBV12-4
TGTGTCAGCAGTTTCACGAACACCGGGGAGCTGTTTTTT
CVSSFTNTGELFF
>TRBJ2-3|many|TRBD1|TRBV12-3/TRBV12-4
TGTGCCAGCAACGAAGGGGGCCCAGATACGCAGTATTTT
CASNEGGPDTQYF
>TRBJ2-5|many|.|TRBV6-1
TGTGCCAGCAGTGAAGCACCGACAGGTGCCGGGGAGACCCAGTACTTC
CASSEAPTGAGETQYF
>TRBJ2-5|many|TRBD2|TRBV4-2
TGTGCCAGCAGCCAAGGCGCTAGCGGGGGACTCCAAGAGACCCAGTACTTC
CASSQGASGGLQETQYF
>TRBJ2-2|.|TRBD2|TRBV7-3
TGTGCCAGCAGCCCCCCCGGCGGGGGTGGCACCGGGGAGCTGTTTTTT
CASSPPGGGGTGELFF
>TRBJ1-1|few|TRBD1|TRBV5-1
TGCGCCAGCAGCTCAAACAGGGGGCTGATGAACACTGAAGCTTTCTTT
CASSSNRGLMNTEAFF
>TRBJ2-7|many|.|TRBV28
TGTGCCAGCAGTTTATCGGTGAGGTTATGGGGGAGGAGCTCCTACGAGCAGTACTTC
CASSLSVRLWGRSSYEQYF
>TRBJ1-1|many|.|TRBV28
TGTGCCAGCAGTTTCATCAGCAATCCTGAAGCTTTCTTT
CASSFISNPEAFF
>TRBJ2-5|many|.|TRBV28
TGTGCCAGCAGTTTTCAGGTACCAGGTCAAGAGACCCAGTACTTC
CASSFQVPGQETQYF
>TRBJ1-1|many|.|TRBV11-2
TGTGCCAGCAGCTTAGAACTTCGGGGGTCGAACACTGAAGCTTTCTTT
CASSLELRGSNTEAFF
>TRBJ1-1|many|.|TRBV5-1
TGCGCCAGCAGCTCAGGGTCCCCCCGTCGGGACACTGAAGCTTTCTTT
CASSSGSPRRDTEAFF
>TRBJ2-3|.|TRBD2|TRBV7-9
TGTGCCAGCAGCTTGAACCGAGGTAGCGGGGGAGCTGGGCGAACAGATACGCAGTATTTT
CASSLNRGSGGAGRTDTQYF
>TRBJ1-5|many|.|TRBV5-1
TGCGCCAGCAGCGAAGACGGGGATCAGCCCCAGCATTTT
CASSEDGDQPQHF